This T cell receptor (beta chain) was recorded in a study of response to subunit inactivated influenza vaccine. General study results and limits: Authors suggested that a seasonal influenza vaccination recruits few new T cells each time.

The J segment lost 2 bases and the V segment lost 6 bases, leaving 9 bases of the junction unmatched. This CDR3 is built from 16 residues. One entry per CDR3 protein, called by TCRdb with MiXCR from the RT-PCR reads. The sample yields around 490,000 distinct CDR3 sequences, less than 8% seen once. The sample holds many counts of this clonotype. As yet, its antigen is unknown. This TCR was sampled from a man between 50 and 75 years old who received an inactivated influenza vaccine. Sequenced material: PBMCs from blood, taken less than 30 months after vaccination. The V gene is TRBV12-3 or TRBV12-4, the J gene TRBJ2-7; 11 bases align to TRBD2. The CDR3 sequence is CASRPGDSGRAYEQYF. DNA of the CDR3: TGTGCCAGCAGGCCCGGTGATAGCGGGAGGGCCTACGAGCAGTACTTC.